A selection of T cell receptor beta chains follows, all from one sample in a study of blood T cell repertoires in COVID-19. The protocol was immunoSEQ multiplex PCR, while the TCRdb copy is restricted to in-frame clones and leaves out a portion. The sample has 120,000 or so clones; around three quarters are singletons. Input material: peripheral blood. All receptors come from a man in his forties with active or convalescent COVID-19. Each CDR3 is given with its conserved first and last residue. D genes are given only for firm matches. Rows give clone size only sometimes, using once, few, many, or a class for an expanded clone.

j_gene	abundance	v_gene	d_gene	CDR3nt	CDR3aa
TRBJ2-7	.	TRBV29-1	TRBD2	TGCAGCGTTTTGGTAGCGGGAGGGGGAGAGCAGTACTTC	CSVLVAGGGEQYF
TRBJ2-7	.	TRBV21-1	.	TGTGCCAGCAGTAGGGTTCCGGGGGGCTCGGAGCGGGAATACGAGCAGTACTTC	CASSRVPGGSEREYEQYF
TRBJ1-1	few	TRBV6-2/TRBV6-3	.	TGTGCCAGCAGTCGGACAGACAACACTGAAGCTTTCTTT	CASSRTDNTEAFF
TRBJ2-2	.	TRBV5-1	.	TGCGCCAGCAGAGAGGGCCAGGATGCGAACACCGGGGAGCTGTTTTTT	CASREGQDANTGELFF
TRBJ1-1	.	TRBV27	TRBD1	TGTGCCAGCAGGGACAGGGGGCGCGAAGCTTTCTTT	CASRDRGREAFF
TRBJ2-1	.	TRBV5-1	TRBD1	TGCGCCAGCAGCTTAACAGGGGCTCCCTACAATGAGCAGTTCTTC	CASSLTGAPYNEQFF
TRBJ1-1	once	TRBV11-2	.	TGTGCCAGCAGCTTAAGAACAGAAAACACTGAAGCTTTCTTT	CASSLRTENTEAFF
TRBJ1-5	few	TRBV7-2	.	TGTGCCAGCAGCGGGGGCAGGGCTAGCAATCAGCCCCAGCATTTT	CASSGGRASNQPQHF
TRBJ2-7	.	TRBV18	TRBD1	TGTGCCAGCTCACCCCCCGTAGGGACAGGGGGCGACGAGCAGTACTTC	CASSPPVGTGGDEQYF
TRBJ1-1	.	TRBV29-1	TRBD1	TGCAGCGTCCCGGGACAGGGATACCAGTCTTTAAACACTGAAGCTTTCTTT	CSVPGQGYQSLNTEAFF
TRBJ2-3	few	TRBV19	TRBD2	TGTGCCAGTAGCTACGCAGAAGGGAGGGGTGGAGATACGCAGTATTTT	CASSYAEGRGGDTQYF
TRBJ2-5	.	TRBV9	.	TGTGCCAGCAGCGTAGCAGGTCAGGGGCGAGAGACCCAGTACTTC	CASSVAGQGRETQYF
TRBJ2-2	.	TRBV14	TRBD1	TGTGCCAGCAGCCGACCGGGACAGTGGGACACCGGGGAGCTGTTTTTT	CASSRPGQWDTGELFF
TRBJ2-3	.	TRBV19	TRBD1	TGTGCCAGTAGTATTGGGACAGGGGACACAGATACGCAGTATTTT	CASSIGTGDTDTQYF
TRBJ2-7	.	TRBV11-2	TRBD1	TGTGCCAGCACCCCACAGGGGGGCCACTACGAGCAGTACTTC	CASTPQGGHYEQYF
TRBJ2-3	.	TRBV9	.	TGTGCCAGCAGCGTAGTAGGACTCACAGATACGCAGTATTTT	CASSVVGLTDTQYF
TRBJ2-6	.	TRBV9	TRBD1	TGTGCCAGCAGCGTAGAGGGGACAGGGTCCCTGACTTTC	CASSVEGTGSLTF
TRBJ2-3	.	TRBV10-1	TRBD2	TGCGCCAGCAGTCCACTAGCGGGAGCGGTAGATACGCAGTATTTT	CASSPLAGAVDTQYF
TRBJ1-1	few	TRBV23-1	.	TGCGCCAGCAGTCAGGGACAGAACACTGAAGCTTTCTTT	CASSQGQNTEAFF
TRBJ2-5	.	TRBV11-3	.	TGTGCCAGCAGCTTAGAACCTAGCTTCGAGACCCAGTACTTC	CASSLEPSFETQYF
TRBJ1-1	.	TRBV5-1	.	TGCGCCAGCAGAACCTCCGGGACTGACTACACTGAAGCTTTCTTT	CASRTSGTDYTEAFF
TRBJ2-7	once	TRBV24-1	.	TGTGCCACCAGTGATTTCCAGGGATCGCAGTACTTC	CATSDFQGSQYF
TRBJ2-5	.	TRBV6-5	.	TGTGCCAGCAGTTACCCGGGGGAGACCCAGTACTTC	CASSYPGETQYF
TRBJ2-3	once	TRBV9	.	TGTGCCAGCAGCGTAGCCAGGGCGGACGATACGCAGTATTTT	CASSVARADDTQYF
TRBJ2-7	.	TRBV29-1	.	TGCAGCGTTATCGAGGGTTCCCACGAGCAGTACTTC	CSVIEGSHEQYF
TRBJ2-1	.	TRBV19	.	TGTGCCAGTAGTATGGGCCAGGGGACCTACAATGAGCAGTTCTTC	CASSMGQGTYNEQFF
TRBJ2-7	few	TRBV30	TRBD1	TGTGCCTGGAGTCCTATCGGGGCAGGGGGCTACGAGCAGTACTTC	CAWSPIGAGGYEQYF
TRBJ2-3	.	TRBV7-6	TRBD2	TGTGCCAGCAGCTTAGTTGGGACTAGCAGCACAGATACGCAGTATTTT	CASSLVGTSSTDTQYF
TRBJ1-1	.	TRBV19	.	TGTGCCAGTACAAACTCTTACACTGAAGCTTTCTTT	CASTNSYTEAFF
TRBJ1-1	.	TRBV5-5	.	TGTGCCAGCAGCTTGATTTCGGGCACTGAAGCTTTCTTT	CASSLISGTEAFF
TRBJ2-7	.	TRBV20-1	.	TGCAGTGCTAGTGAAACTAGGTCCCGCACCTACGAGCAGTACTTC	CSASETRSRTYEQYF
TRBJ1-1	.	TRBV24-1	.	TGTGCCACCAGTGGCCCGGGACACCAGAACACTGAAGCTTTCTTT	CATSGPGHQNTEAFF
TRBJ2-1	.	TRBV7-2	.	TGTGCCAGCAGCCCCCTAGGGGTCAATGAGCAGTTCTTC	CASSPLGVNEQFF
TRBJ2-7	few	TRBV5-1	.	TGCGCCAGCAGCCCCGTAGGGGGGGCCTACGAGCAGTACTTC	CASSPVGGAYEQYF
TRBJ2-5	.	TRBV2	TRBD2	TGTGCCAGCAGGGCTAGCGGGGGGCTTCAAGAGACCCAGTACTTC	CASRASGGLQETQYF
TRBJ1-2	few	TRBV25-1	.	TGTGCCAGCAGGGACAGATGGGAGGGCTATGGCTACACCTTC	CASRDRWEGYGYTF
TRBJ2-4	.	TRBV6-2/TRBV6-3	.	TGTGCCAGCAGTAGAATAGCGGAGACCATAGCCAAAAACATTCAGTACTTC	CASSRIAETIAKNIQYF
TRBJ2-2	.	TRBV4-3	.	TGCGCCAGCAGCCAAGATGCGGGCGGCGGGGAGCTGTTTTTT	CASSQDAGGGELFF
TRBJ2-7	.	TRBV28	.	TGTGCCAGCAGTTCGACGGGACTCGGCGAGCAGTACTTC	CASSSTGLGEQYF
TRBJ1-2	.	TRBV18	.	TGTGCCAGCTCACTCGGAGCACCACAGGCCTATGGCTACACCTTC	CASSLGAPQAYGYTF
TRBJ2-3	few	TRBV18	TRBD1	TGTGCCAGCTCACCGGGACAGGACACAGATACGCAGTATTTT	CASSPGQDTDTQYF
TRBJ1-6	.	TRBV27	.	TGTGCCAGCAGAGAGGGCGGTTCACCCCTCCACTTT	CASREGGSPLHF
TRBJ2-1	.	TRBV12-5	TRBD1	TGTGCTAGTGGTTCGGGACAGGGGATTCATGAGCAGTTCTTC	CASGSGQGIHEQFF
TRBJ1-1	few	TRBV6-2/TRBV6-3	.	TGTGCCAGCAGTCTCAGCGCAAACACTGAAGCTTTCTTT	CASSLSANTEAFF
TRBJ2-2	.	TRBV5-1	.	TGCGCCAGCAGCGGGGACACCAACACCGGGGAGCTGTTTTTT	CASSGDTNTGELFF
TRBJ1-5	.	TRBV28	TRBD1	TGTGCCAGCAGTTTACGGAGGGACAGATCGTATAGCAATCAGCCCCAGCATTTT	CASSLRRDRSYSNQPQHF
TRBJ1-2	.	TRBV7-9	.	TGTGCCAGCAGCTTACAGGGAGGTGGCTATGGCTACACCTTC	CASSLQGGGYGYTF
TRBJ2-7	.	TRBV5-4	.	TGTGCCAGCAGCTTGGCCGCGACTACCGTTTACGAGCAGTACTTC	CASSLAATTVYEQYF
TRBJ2-7	.	TRBV10-1	.	TGCGCCAGCAGCAGGACAGCCAGTGGGCACGAGCAGTACTTC	CASSRTASGHEQYF
TRBJ2-2	few	TRBV9	.	TGTGCCAGCAGCGTGGGAGAGGGCCCCGGGACCGGGGAGCTGTTTTTT	CASSVGEGPGTGELFF
TRBJ1-2	.	TRBV24-1	.	TGTGCCACCAAGGGAGGGGACGGCGGCTACACCTTC	CATKGGDGGYTF
TRBJ1-1	.	TRBV20-1	.	TGCAGTGCCATTTGGGAGGGCGAAGCTTTCTTT	CSAIWEGEAFF
TRBJ2-5	.	TRBV19	.	TGTGCCAGTAGTATAGATCTTGGGCGAGAGACCCAGTACTTC	CASSIDLGRETQYF
TRBJ1-6	few	TRBV10-2	.	TGCGCCAGCAGCCACACCGGGACCTATAATTCACCCCTCCACTTT	CASSHTGTYNSPLHF
TRBJ2-3	.	TRBV4-3	.	TGCGCCAGCAGCGAAACTGGGCTTGGCACAGATACGCAGTATTTT	CASSETGLGTDTQYF